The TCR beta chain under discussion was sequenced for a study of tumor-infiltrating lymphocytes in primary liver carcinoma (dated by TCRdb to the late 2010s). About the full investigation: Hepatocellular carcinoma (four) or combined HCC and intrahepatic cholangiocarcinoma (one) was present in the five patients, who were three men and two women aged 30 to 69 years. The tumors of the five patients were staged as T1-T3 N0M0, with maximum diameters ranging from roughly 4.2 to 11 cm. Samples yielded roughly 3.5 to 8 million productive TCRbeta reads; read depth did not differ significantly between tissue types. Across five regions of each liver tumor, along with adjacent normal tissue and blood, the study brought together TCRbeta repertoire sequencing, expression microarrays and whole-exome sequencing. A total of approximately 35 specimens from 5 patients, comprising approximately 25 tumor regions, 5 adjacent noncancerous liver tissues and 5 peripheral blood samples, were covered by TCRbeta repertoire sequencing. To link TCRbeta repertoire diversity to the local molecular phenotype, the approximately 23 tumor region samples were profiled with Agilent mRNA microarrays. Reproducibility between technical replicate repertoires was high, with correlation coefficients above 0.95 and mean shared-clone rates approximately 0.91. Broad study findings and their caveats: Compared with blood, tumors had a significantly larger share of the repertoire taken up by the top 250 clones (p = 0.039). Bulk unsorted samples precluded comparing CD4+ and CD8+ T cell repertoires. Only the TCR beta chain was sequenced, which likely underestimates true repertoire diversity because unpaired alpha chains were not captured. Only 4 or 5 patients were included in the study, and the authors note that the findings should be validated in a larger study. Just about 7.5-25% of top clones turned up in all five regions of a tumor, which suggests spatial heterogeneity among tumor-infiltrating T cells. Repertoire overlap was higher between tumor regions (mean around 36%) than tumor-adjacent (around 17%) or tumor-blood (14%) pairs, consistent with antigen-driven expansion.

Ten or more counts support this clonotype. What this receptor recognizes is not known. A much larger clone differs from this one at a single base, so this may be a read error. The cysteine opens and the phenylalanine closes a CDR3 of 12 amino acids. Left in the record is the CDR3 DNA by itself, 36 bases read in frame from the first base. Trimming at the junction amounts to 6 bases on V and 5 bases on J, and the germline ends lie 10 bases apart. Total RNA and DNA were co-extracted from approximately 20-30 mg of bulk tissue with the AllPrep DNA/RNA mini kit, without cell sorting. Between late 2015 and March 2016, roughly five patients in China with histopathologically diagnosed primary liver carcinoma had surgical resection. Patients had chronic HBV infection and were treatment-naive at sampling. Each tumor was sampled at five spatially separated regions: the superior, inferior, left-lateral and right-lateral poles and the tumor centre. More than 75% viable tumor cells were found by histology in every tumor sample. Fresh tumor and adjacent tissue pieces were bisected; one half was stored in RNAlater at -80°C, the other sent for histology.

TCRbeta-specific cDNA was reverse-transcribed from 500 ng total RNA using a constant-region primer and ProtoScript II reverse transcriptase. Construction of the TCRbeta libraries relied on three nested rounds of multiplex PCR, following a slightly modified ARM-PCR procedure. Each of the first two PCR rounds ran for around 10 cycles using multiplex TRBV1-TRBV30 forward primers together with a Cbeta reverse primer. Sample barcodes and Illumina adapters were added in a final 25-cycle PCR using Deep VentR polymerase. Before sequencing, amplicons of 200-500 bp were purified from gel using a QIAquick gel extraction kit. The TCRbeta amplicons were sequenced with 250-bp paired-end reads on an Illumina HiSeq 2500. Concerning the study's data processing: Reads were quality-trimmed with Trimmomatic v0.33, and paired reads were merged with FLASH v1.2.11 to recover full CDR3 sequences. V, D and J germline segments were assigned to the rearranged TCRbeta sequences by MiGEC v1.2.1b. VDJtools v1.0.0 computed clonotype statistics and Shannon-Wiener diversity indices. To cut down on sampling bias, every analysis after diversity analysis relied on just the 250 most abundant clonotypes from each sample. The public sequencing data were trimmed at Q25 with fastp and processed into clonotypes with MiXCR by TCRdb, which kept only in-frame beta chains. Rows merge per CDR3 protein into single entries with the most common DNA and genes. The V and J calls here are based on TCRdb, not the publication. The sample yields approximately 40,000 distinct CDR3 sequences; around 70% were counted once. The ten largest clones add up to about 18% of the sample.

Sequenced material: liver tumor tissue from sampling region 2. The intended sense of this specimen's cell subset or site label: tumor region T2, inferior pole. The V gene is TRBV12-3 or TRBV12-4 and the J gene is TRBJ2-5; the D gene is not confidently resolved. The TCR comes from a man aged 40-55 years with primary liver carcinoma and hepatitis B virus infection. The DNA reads TGTGCCAGCAGCTACGGAAGGGAGACCCAGTACTTC. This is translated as CASSYGRETQYF.